The rows below give T cell receptor beta chains drawn from one sample of a study of CD8 T cells in Susac syndrome. TCRdb re-called the immunoSEQ multiplex PCR reads with MiXCR, one entry per CDR3 protein. The repertoire holds some 200,000 distinct CDR3 sequences, with 80% to 95% as singletons. Sequencing was carried out using CD8+ T cells from PBMCs. These receptor sequences come from a human donor with multiple sclerosis. Both conserved end residues are part of each CDR3. A D gene is named only where the DNA matches it firmly. Size is stated for part of the rows, as once, few or many counts, or as a class when the clone is expanded.

V: TRBV4-3; J: TRBJ2-3; D: TRBD1; size: -; length: 19; DNA: TGCGCCAGCAGCCAAGATTTCTGGACCCGGGACAGATCCACAGATACGCAGTATTTT; CDR3: CASSQDFWTRDRSTDTQYF
V: TRBV19; J: TRBJ2-5; D: -; size: -; length: 13; DNA: TGTGCCACCGCCGGGACGGCTTCTGGGACCCAGTACTTC; CDR3: CATAGTASGTQYF
V: TRBV5-1; J: TRBJ1-2; D: -; size: -; length: 14; DNA: TGCGCCAGCAGCGTGTACAGCTCTAACTATGGCTACACCTTC; CDR3: CASSVYSSNYGYTF
V: TRBV15; J: TRBJ2-7; D: -; size: -; length: 14; DNA: TGTGCCACCAGCAGAGATGGGCCCATGGACGAGCAGTACTTC; CDR3: CATSRDGPMDEQYF
V: TRBV7-9; J: TRBJ2-3; D: TRBD2; size: -; length: 18; DNA: TGTGCCAGCAGCGGACCGGGACTAGCGGGGGGAACGACAGATACGCAGTATTTT; CDR3: CASSGPGLAGGTTDTQYF
V: TRBV4-1; J: TRBJ2-1; D: -; size: -; length: 14; DNA: TGCGCCAGCAGCCCGCTAACTGTCAACAATGAGCAGTTCTTC; CDR3: CASSPLTVNNEQFF
V: TRBV6-5; J: TRBJ1-1; D: -; size: -; length: 19; DNA: TGTGCCAGCAGTTACTCTGCGTTAGCAGGGGAACCTCCGAACACTGAAGCTTTCTTT; CDR3: CASSYSALAGEPPNTEAFF
V: TRBV3-1; J: TRBJ2-7; D: TRBD1; size: -; length: 17; DNA: TGTGCCAGCAGCCAAGATCGACAGGGGGCTTTCTCCTACGAGCAGTACTTC; CDR3: CASSQDRQGAFSYEQYF
V: TRBV30; J: TRBJ2-7; D: TRBD2; size: -; length: 17; DNA: TGTGCCTGGAGTCCCTCGAGACTAGCGGGAGCCCCCTACGAGCAGTACTTC; CDR3: CAWSPSRLAGAPYEQYF
V: TRBV12-5; J: TRBJ2-3; D: TRBD1; size: -; length: 14; DNA: TGTGCTAGTGACAAGACAGGGTCCCCAGATACGCAGTATTTT; CDR3: CASDKTGSPDTQYF
V: TRBV2; J: TRBJ2-7; D: -; size: once; length: 17; DNA: TGTGCCAGCAGGACCTCACTATCCGACTCAACCTACCACGAGCAGTACTTC; CDR3: CASRTSLSDSTYHEQYF
V: TRBV30; J: TRBJ2-5; D: TRBD1; size: -; length: 13; DNA: TGTGCCTGGAGAGGGGGCGGTGCAGAGACCCAGTACTTC; CDR3: CAWRGGGAETQYF
V: TRBV12-2; J: TRBJ2-3; D: -; size: -; length: 15; DNA: TGTGCAAGTCGCTTTGTGACTAGGAGGGAAGATACGCAGTATTTT; CDR3: CASRFVTRREDTQYF
V: TRBV30; J: TRBJ1-1; D: -; size: -; length: 14; DNA: TGTGCCTGGAGTATGGGACGTTTGAACACTGAAGCTTTCTTT; CDR3: CAWSMGRLNTEAFF
V: TRBV12-5; J: TRBJ2-2; D: TRBD1; size: -; length: 17; DNA: TGTGCTAGTGGTTCCTTCCTTCCGGGACAGCTCACCGGGGAGCTGTTTTTT; CDR3: CASGSFLPGQLTGELFF
V: TRBV7-8; J: TRBJ2-3; D: TRBD2; size: -; length: 14; DNA: TGTGCCAGCAGCCGGGGGGGGGTCACAGATACGCAGTATTTT; CDR3: CASSRGGVTDTQYF
V: TRBV2; J: TRBJ1-2; D: -; size: -; length: 15; DNA: TGTGCCAGCAGATACCTCCTGACAGGAAACTATGGCTACACCTTC; CDR3: CASRYLLTGNYGYTF
V: TRBV27; J: TRBJ2-1; D: TRBD2; size: -; length: 15; DNA: TGTGCCAGCAGTTTAAATCTAGCGGGGGCCAATGAGCAGTTCTTC; CDR3: CASSLNLAGANEQFF
V: TRBV6-5; J: TRBJ2-2; D: -; size: once; length: 14; DNA: TGTGCCAGCAGTTACTCGACCAACACCGGGGAGCTGTTTTTT; CDR3: CASSYSTNTGELFF
V: TRBV5-6; J: TRBJ2-3; D: TRBD2; size: -; length: 18; DNA: TGTGCCAGCAGCTTGTATTGGATGTGGACTAGCGGGGGCGATACGCAGTATTTT; CDR3: CASSLYWMWTSGGDTQYF
V: TRBV5-8; J: TRBJ2-1; D: TRBD2; size: once; length: 17; DNA: TGTGCCAGCAGCCCGGGACTAGCGGAGGCCTCCTACAATGAGCAGTTCTTC; CDR3: CASSPGLAEASYNEQFF
V: TRBV2; J: TRBJ1-6; D: -; size: -; length: 16; DNA: TGTGCCAGCAGCCGGGACGCGAGCTCCTATAATTCACCCCTCCACTTT; CDR3: CASSRDASSYNSPLHF
V: TRBV14; J: TRBJ2-1; D: TRBD2; size: -; length: 14; DNA: TGTGCCAGCAGCCCTCTCGGGGGGAGCAATGAGCAGTTCTTC; CDR3: CASSPLGGSNEQFF
V: TRBV24-1; J: TRBJ2-4; D: -; size: -; length: 13; DNA: TGTGCCACCAATTACAAGGGCAGTGACATTCAGTACTTC; CDR3: CATNYKGSDIQYF
V: TRBV3-1; J: TRBJ2-7; D: TRBD1; size: -; length: 14; DNA: TGTGCCAGCAGCCATGGAACAGGGGCCTACGAGCAGTACTTC; CDR3: CASSHGTGAYEQYF
V: TRBV4-3; J: TRBJ2-7; D: TRBD1; size: -; length: 16; DNA: TGCGCCAGCAGCCAAGATCGAAGGGGACAGGGTCACGAGCAGTACTTC; CDR3: CASSQDRRGQGHEQYF
V: TRBV5-1; J: TRBJ2-7; D: -; size: -; length: 15; DNA: TGCGCCAGCAGCTTGGAGGGGACAAGTAGCAACGAGCAGTACTTC; CDR3: CASSLEGTSSNEQYF
V: TRBV7-9; J: TRBJ2-3; D: TRBD1; size: -; length: 14; DNA: TGTGCCAGCAGCAATGACAGGGGAGCAGATACGCAGTATTTT; CDR3: CASSNDRGADTQYF
V: TRBV5-4; J: TRBJ2-7; D: TRBD1; size: -; length: 14; DNA: TGTGCCAGCAGCGACAGGGGAGGCTCCTACGAGCAGTACTTC; CDR3: CASSDRGGSYEQYF
V: TRBV3-1; J: TRBJ2-3; D: -; size: -; length: 17; DNA: TGTGCCAGCAGCCAAGATAGGTCCGGGACCAGCACAGATACGCAGTATTTT; CDR3: CASSQDRSGTSTDTQYF
V: TRBV13; J: TRBJ1-1; D: -; size: few; length: 12; DNA: TGTGCCAGCTCCGGGGGAGGCACTGAAGCTTTCTTT; CDR3: CASSGGGTEAFF
V: TRBV2; J: TRBJ1-3; D: -; size: -; length: 13; DNA: TGTGCCAGCAGTGACAGGGGTGGAAACACCATATATTTT; CDR3: CASSDRGGNTIYF
V: TRBV11-2; J: TRBJ1-1; D: TRBD1; size: -; length: 16; DNA: TGTGCCAGCAGCTGGGGACAGCATGAGGTGAACACTGAAGCTTTCTTT; CDR3: CASSWGQHEVNTEAFF